The rows below give T cell receptor beta chains drawn from one sample of a study of cytomegalovirus exposure and HLA in healthy donors. Only in-frame clones appear in the TCRdb table, and some are missing; sequencing was by immunoSEQ multiplex PCR. The data hold about 110,000 clones, with around 85% observed a single time. Material for sequencing was PBMCs. The receptors originated from a woman in her late teens or twenties in good health and CMV-seronegative. The CDR3 runs from the conserved cysteine through the conserved F or W. The D gene is left open where the match is weak. Clone size, where shown, is once, few, many, or a class for clones that have expanded.

>TRBJ2-7|.|TRBV7-9|TRBD1
CASRLTGGYEQYF
TGTGCCAGCAGACTAACAGGGGGCTACGAGCAGTACTTC
>TRBJ1-2|.|TRBV7-9|.
CASGPPVSNYGYTF
TGTGCCAGCGGGCCCCCGGTCAGTAACTATGGCTACACCTTC
>TRBJ1-1|.|TRBV7-9|TRBD1
CASSGQGALNTEAFF
TGTGCCAGCAGCGGTCAGGGGGCGTTAAACACTGAAGCTTTCTTT
>TRBJ2-2|.|TRBV6-1|TRBD1
CASSPGQPNTGELFF
TGTGCCAGCAGTCCGGGACAGCCAAACACCGGGGAGCTGTTTTTT
>TRBJ1-2|.|TRBV19|.
CASRRASRTDVYYGYTF
TGTGCCAGTCGACGGGCCTCGCGGACAGATGTATACTATGGCTACACCTTC
>TRBJ2-1|.|TRBV5-1|TRBD2
CASSLTGGSSYNEQFF
TGCGCCAGCAGCTTGACGGGGGGGAGCTCCTACAATGAGCAGTTCTTC
>TRBJ2-3|few|TRBV2|.
CASSEGGLTDTQYF
TGTGCCAGCAGTGAAGGGGGGCTCACAGATACGCAGTATTTT
>TRBJ2-2|.|TRBV7-8|.
CASSFHPSAGTGELFF
TGTGCCAGCAGCTTCCATCCTAGCGCTGGGACCGGGGAGCTGTTTTTT
>TRBJ2-1|.|TRBV28|TRBD1
CASSLGTGGRNEQFF
TGTGCCAGCAGTTTAGGGACAGGGGGCAGGAATGAGCAGTTCTTC
>TRBJ2-7|.|TRBV19|TRBD1
CASSTTGGGYEQYF
TGTGCCAGTAGTACGACAGGGGGAGGATACGAGCAGTACTTC
>TRBJ2-1|once|TRBV7-3|TRBD2
CASSSAGGSYNEQFF
TGTGCCAGCAGCTCAGCGGGGGGCTCCTACAATGAGCAGTTCTTC
>TRBJ1-1|.|TRBV18|.
CASSPSRAGNEAFF
TGTGCCAGCTCACCCTCTCGGGCGGGAAATGAAGCTTTCTTT
>TRBJ1-3|.|TRBV30|TRBD1
CAWSSVTGTGGGLRSDTIYF
TGTGCCTGGAGTTCTGTAACCGGGACAGGGGGCGGTCTGCGGAGTGACACCATATATTTT
>TRBJ2-5|.|TRBV7-7|TRBD1
CASSSTTGGQETQYF
TGTGCCAGCAGCTCAACTACAGGGGGCCAAGAGACCCAGTACTTC
>TRBJ2-7|few|TRBV2|.
CASSEEGDTYEQYF
TGTGCCAGCAGTGAAGAGGGGGATACCTACGAGCAGTACTTC
>TRBJ1-6|.|TRBV29-1|.
CSVEDGTGSPLHF
TGCAGCGTTGAAGATGGCACGGGGTCACCCCTCCACTTT
>TRBJ1-5|few|TRBV2|TRBD1
CASSVGTGNQPQHF
TGTGCCAGCAGCGTTGGGACAGGCAATCAGCCCCAGCATTTT
>TRBJ1-1|.|TRBV27|.
CASSFPGGTEAFF
TGTGCCAGCAGTTTTCCCGGAGGGACTGAAGCTTTCTTT
>TRBJ1-2|.|TRBV5-6|TRBD1
CASSWRQGSVGDTF
TGTGCCAGCAGCTGGAGACAGGGGTCAGTAGGGGACACCTTC
>TRBJ1-1|.|TRBV7-8|TRBD1
CASSLVRDSEAFF
TGTGCCAGCAGCTTAGTTCGGGACAGCGAAGCTTTCTTT
>TRBJ2-5|few|TRBV6-1|.
CASSELGGGEKETQYF
TGTGCCAGCAGTGAACTAGGGGGCGGGGAAAAGGAGACCCAGTACTTC
>TRBJ1-4|.|TRBV30|.
CAWSVMRYNEKLFF
TGTGCCTGGAGTGTAATGAGGTATAATGAAAAACTGTTTTTT
>TRBJ1-2|.|TRBV7-9|.
CASSLEAGPGYGYTF
TGTGCCAGCAGCTTAGAGGCAGGTCCAGGATATGGCTACACCTTC
>TRBJ2-3|.|TRBV6-4|TRBD2
CASSDGGGSVDTQYF
TGTGCCAGCAGTGACGGCGGGGGATCCGTTGATACGCAGTATTTT
>TRBJ1-2|.|TRBV5-1|.
CASSSIVTGQNYGYTF
TGCGCCAGCAGCTCGATAGTAACAGGTCAGAACTATGGCTACACCTTC
>TRBJ1-4|.|TRBV6-5|.
CASSGGLGEKLFF
TGTGCCAGCAGCGGGGGTTTAGGTGAAAAACTGTTTTTT
>TRBJ2-3|.|TRBV6-6|TRBD2
CASIPSGGSTDTQYF
TGTGCCAGCATCCCCAGCGGGGGAAGCACAGATACGCAGTATTTT
>TRBJ1-1|.|TRBV30|.
CAWRYLTGEAFF
TGTGCCTGGAGGTACCTGACGGGTGAAGCTTTCTTT
>TRBJ2-7|.|TRBV27|.
CASSLTGLNEQYF
TGTGCCAGCAGTTTGACAGGTCTTAACGAGCAGTACTTC
>TRBJ1-2|.|TRBV7-2|.
CASSLFEGYGYTF
TGTGCCAGCAGCTTATTTGAGGGCTATGGCTACACCTTC
>TRBJ1-5|.|TRBV19|.
CASTHRGSDQPQHF
TGTGCCAGTACCCACCGAGGATCCGATCAGCCCCAGCATTTT
>TRBJ2-6|.|TRBV11-1|.
CASSFSLSGANVLTF
TGTGCCAGCAGCTTTTCACTCTCTGGGGCCAACGTCCTGACTTTC
>TRBJ2-2|.|TRBV6-4|.
CASSAGLGTGELFF
TGTGCCAGCAGTGCAGGGCTAGGGACCGGGGAGCTGTTTTTT
>TRBJ1-1|once|TRBV2|.
CVIDRARRAEAFF
TGTGTCATCGACCGGGCGAGGAGGGCTGAAGCTTTCTTT
>TRBJ1-1|.|TRBV9|.
CASSPGTGGTEAFF
TGTGCCAGCAGCCCTGGGACGGGAGGCACTGAAGCTTTCTTT
>TRBJ1-5|.|TRBV27|.
CASSPPGKAQPQHF
TGTGCCAGCAGTCCCCCAGGGAAAGCTCAGCCCCAGCATTTT
>TRBJ2-7|few|TRBV5-6|TRBD2
CASSSGGGPYEQYF
TGTGCCAGCAGCTCTGGGGGGGGTCCCTACGAGCAGTACTTC
>TRBJ1-5|.|TRBV6-1|.
CASSETSASNQPQHF
TGTGCCAGCAGTGAAACTAGCGCTAGCAATCAGCCCCAGCATTTT
>TRBJ2-1|.|TRBV2|.
CASSPTVVEQFF
TGTGCCAGCAGTCCGACAGTTGTTGAGCAGTTCTTC
>TRBJ2-1|.|TRBV2|.
CASSAGWNEQFF
TGTGCCAGCAGTGCGGGGTGGAATGAGCAGTTCTTC
>TRBJ1-5|.|TRBV6-5|TRBD1
CASTPGQGSNQPQHF
TGTGCCAGCACCCCGGGACAGGGTAGCAATCAGCCCCAGCATTTT
>TRBJ1-2|.|TRBV25-1|.
CASSEVGQNYGYTF
TGTGCCAGCAGTGAAGTCGGACAGAACTATGGCTACACCTTC
>TRBJ2-7|.|TRBV7-8|TRBD2
CASSLSGVTYEQYF
TGTGCCAGCAGCCTTAGCGGGGTCACCTACGAGCAGTACTTC
>TRBJ1-3|once|TRBV7-3|.
CASSPNVGNTIYF
TGTGCCAGCAGCCCAAATGTTGGAAACACCATATATTTT
>TRBJ1-5|once|TRBV14|TRBD1
CASSRTGLGQPQHF
TGTGCCAGCAGCCGGACAGGGTTGGGTCAGCCCCAGCATTTT
>TRBJ1-6|few|TRBV7-2|TRBD1
CASRRQGGSPLHF
TGTGCCAGCAGGAGACAGGGAGGATCACCCCTCCACTTT
>TRBJ2-2|.|TRBV2|.
CASTSGRGNTGELFF
TGTGCCAGCACCTCGGGTCGGGGGAACACCGGGGAGCTGTTTTTT
>TRBJ2-1|.|TRBV5-1|TRBD2
CASSSRATSGGVGEQFF
TGCGCCAGCAGCTCGCGCGCGACTAGCGGGGGGGTTGGAGAGCAGTTCTTC
>TRBJ1-4|.|TRBV6-5|.
CASSRTATNEKLFF
TGTGCCAGCAGTCGGACAGCAACTAATGAAAAACTGTTTTTT
>TRBJ2-1|.|TRBV9|.
CASSPRGPRSHEQFF
TGTGCCAGCAGCCCGAGAGGGCCTAGGAGCCATGAGCAGTTCTTC
>TRBJ2-4|.|TRBV28|.
CASTKPGSITKNIQYF
TGTGCCAGCACTAAGCCCGGGAGTATAACCAAAAACATTCAGTACTTC
>TRBJ1-4|.|TRBV5-1|.
CASSLGSNEKLFF
TGCGCCAGCAGCTTGGGCAGTAATGAAAAACTGTTTTTT
>TRBJ2-7|.|TRBV6-1|.
CATAGAISSYEQYF
TGTGCCACGGCGGGGGCTATTAGCTCCTACGAGCAGTACTTC
>TRBJ2-3|.|TRBV6-5|.
CASSYTGRGDTQYF
TGTGCCAGCAGTTACACCGGCCGCGGAGATACGCAGTATTTT
>TRBJ1-1|.|TRBV18|.
CASSPPAGNEAFF
TGTGCCAGCTCACCACCGGCGGGGAATGAAGCTTTCTTT